This T cell receptor (beta chain) was captured by sequencing in a study of CD8+ T cells in alopecia areata. For the study at large: Treated patients were dosed with oral tofacitinib, taking 5 to 10 mg twice daily. The percentage of affected scalp area served as the score of severity for treated patients.

Findings of the study overall: Lesional scalp, especially alopecia totalis/universalis, showed higher clonality than normal scalp.

TCR sequencing used cDNA made by reverse transcription of extracted RNA. Here immunoSEQ multiplex PCR was the method, and the copy in TCRdb shows in-frame clones only, minus some. The sample yields 200,000 to 250,000 clones, about 40% seen once. Comments on this clone: Its antigen remains unidentified.

CDR3 length: 15 residues. Deletions cut 1 base from V and 1 base from J, with 8 bases between. CDR1 and CDR2 (germline): LNHDA, SQIVND (reference sequence). Treatment given: oral pan-JAK inhibitor, 5-10 mg twice daily. Alopecia areata patients had lesional scalp punch biopsies and peripheral blood taken from them. The chain is built from TRBV19 and TRBJ2-1; perhaps TRBD2 as D (6 bases). This material consisted of CD4+ T cells sorted from blood, taken at roughly week 36, from a patient treated with tofacitinib. The clonotype comes from a human donor with alopecia areata. CDR3 loop: CASSIGLASYNEQFF. The CDR3 DNA follows: TGTGCCAGTAGTATAGGGCTAGCGTCCTACAATGAGCAGTTCTTC.